This TCR beta chain appears in the sequencing data of a study of cytomegalovirus exposure and HLA in healthy donors. Study overall: In a later analysis, it was reported that the approximately 120 validation repertoires had been produced on the same platform as the 690 or so repertoires belonging to the first cohort. Whole-study results and caveats: The study flagged approximately 180 TCR beta chains as cytomegalovirus-associated. Rarity marked most TCR sequences, yet some public TCRs occurred in many donors.

While the first cohort had around 700 subjects, the donors belonged to the separate validation cohort of over a hundred subjects. Produced via immunoSEQ multiplex PCR; TCRdb's table is partial and in-frame only. Counted here are some 130,000 clones, 94% occurring once; the ten biggest clones make up over 1.5%. Concerning this clone itself: Its antigen is not known.

This CDR3 is 15 amino acids long. V was clipped by 2 bases and J by 1 base, with 11 bases between them. Germline loops: CDR1 SGHRS, CDR2 YFSETQ. The V call is TRBV5-1, the J call TRBJ2-3; TRBD1 is a possible D gene (5 bases). Specimen: PBMCs. This sequence originates from a man aged 18 to 29 in good health and CMV-seropositive. The CDR3 here is CASSFAGFGTDTQYF. The CDR3 DNA follows: TGCGCCAGCAGCTTTGCAGGGTTCGGCACAGATACGCAGTATTTT.